This record looks at one TCR beta chain sequence and its context. Antigen: not known. These data come from a study of T-cell memory formation after mild COVID-19. Study at large: The TCR clusters were mostly specific to one donor.

Barcoded TCR alpha and TCR beta cDNA libraries with UMIs came from 5'RACE using constant-segment primers. TCRdb recomputed calls from the 5' RACE reads with MiXCR, one row per CDR3 protein. The sample holds about 180,000 distinct CDR3 sequences, 15% to 20% seen once. General observations from the study: The appearance of some responding clones in pre-infection memory suggested that cross-reactive memory joined. A second wave of clones peaked on day 37, and their SARS-CoV-2 specificity went unconfirmed.

Germline CDR1 and CDR2: MGHRA and YSYEKL. Trimming took 2 bases from V and 4 from J, leaving 14 bases between them. The CDR3 has 15 amino acids. The sequencing sample was made of PBMCs or a T cell subset sorted from them (not recorded which). This receptor was obtained from an adult woman who had mild COVID-19 (a few samples of this study predate the infection). Cell type and time point are not known. The chain carries TRBV4-1 and TRBJ2-5; D ambiguous. The DNA for the CDR3 is TGCGCCAGCAGCCAAACTCCGGTGGTGGGAGAGACCCAGTACTTC. It yields the protein CASSQTPVVGETQYF.